These 29 T cell receptor beta chains share one sample of origin, sequenced in a study of blood T cell repertoires in COVID-19. TCRdb's copy holds only in-frame clones and misses some; the assay was immunoSEQ multiplex PCR. The table includes 360,000 or so clones, just under 90% detected once. Sequencing was performed on PBMCs or T cells enriched from blood (not recorded which). The receptors were sampled from a woman in her 30s who had recovered from COVID-19.

This rearrangement joins TRBV28 to TRBJ1-5; 11 bases agree with TRBD1. Germline trimming cut 8 bases from V and 6 bases from J; bases unmatched to any gene: 3. CDR3 length: 13 residues. Germline V gene lookup returns CDR1 MDHEN and CDR2 SYDVKM. The CDR3 bases are TGTGCCAGCGGGACAGGGGGATTTCAGCCCCAGCATTTT. Translated: CASGTGGFQPQHF.

This clone has a handful of counts. The V and J genes are TRBV5-1 and TRBJ1-2, with 9 bases matching TRBD1. From germline, CDR1 is SGHRS and CDR2 YFSETQ. This CDR3 has 16 amino acids. J was trimmed by 4 bases and V by 5 bases; bases with no gene match: 12. In DNA form, the CDR3 reads TGCGCCAGCAGGCCACAGGGGGCGAGCCCAACCTATGGCTACACCTTC. Translation: CASRPQGASPTYGYTF.

The gene calls are TRBV29-1 and TRBJ1-3, with 7 bases identical to TRBD1. The junction had 4 bases not matched to a gene; V was cut back by 5 bases and J by 3 bases. The CDR3 consists of 13 residues. Germline CDR1 is SQVTM and CDR2 is ANQGSEA. The DNA of the CDR3 is TGCAGCGTTCAGGGGGGAGATGGAAACACCATATATTTT. Its protein is CSVQGGDGNTIYF.

The CDR3 nucleotides are TGTGCCAGTAGTACGCCTTCAGGGGGGTTGGATGAAAAACTGTTTTTT. Translated: CASSTPSGGLDEKLFF. This chain links TRBV19 with TRBJ1-4; TRBD1 aligns across 7 bases. Trimming cost V 4 bases and J 6 bases; bases outside gene matches: 11. Germline V lookup: CDR1 LNHDA, CDR2 SQIVND (reference sequence). There are 16 residues in the CDR3.

This clone was found once. The CDR3 sequence is CASSVSGSGLTYEQYF. The CDR3 region has the DNA TGTGCCAGCAGCGTATCCGGGAGTGGCTTGACCTACGAGCAGTACTTC. The V gene is TRBV9, the J gene TRBJ2-7; D perhaps matches TRBD2 (6 bases). The germline V and J ends were trimmed by 1 base and 2 bases, with 16 bases remaining between them. Germline V gene data show CDR1 as SGDLS and CDR2 as YYNGEE. The CDR3 loop spans 16 amino acids.

The sample holds one count of this clone. The chain has TRBV27 and TRBJ2-1, with 8 bases aligning to TRBD2. The CDR3 runs 18 residues. Germline values: CDR1 MNHEY, CDR2 SMNVEV (reference sequence). J was trimmed by 3 bases and V by 0 bases; bases with no gene match: 10. The DNA of the CDR3 is TGTGCCAGCAGTTTATCGCCCCCCGGACTAGCAGACTACAATGAGCAGTTCTTC. Its translation is CASSLSPPGLADYNEQFF.

This clone came up a few times. This sequence joins TRBV12-5 and TRBJ1-5; no clear D. Trimming stripped 0 bases from V and 3 bases from J, with 18 bases between. This CDR3 comprises 18 residues. Germline V gene data show CDR1 as LGHNT and CDR2 as FRNRAP. CDR3 sequence: CASGLVKGLPSDNQPQHF. The CDR3 DNA sequence: TGTGCTAGTGGTTTGGTAAAAGGACTTCCCTCGGACAATCAGCCCCAGCATTTT.

The chain has TRBV7-2 and TRBJ1-2; 7 bases line up with TRBD1. CDR1 SGHTA and CDR2 FQGNSA come from the germline V gene. Trimming cost V 4 bases and J 0 bases; bases outside gene matches: 11. This CDR3 comprises 17 residues. This CDR3 reads CASSWDPRQGPNYGYTF. The CDR3 DNA reads TGTGCCAGCAGCTGGGATCCTAGACAGGGCCCTAACTATGGCTACACCTTC.

V is TRBV5-6 and J is TRBJ2-3; no firm D call. Trimming removed 1 base at V and 3 bases at J, with 9 bases between. This CDR3 has 14 amino acids. Germline CDR1 and CDR2: SGHDT and YYEEEE. The CDR3 bases are TGTGCCAGCAGCTTGCAAGGAGCAACAGATACGCAGTATTTT. This translates into CASSLQGATDTQYF.

CDR3: CASSSPDIYGYTF. The CDR3 nucleotides read TGTGCCAGCAGCTCCCCCGACATCTATGGCTACACCTTC. The chain links TRBV7-2 to TRBJ1-2, with D unresolved. CDR1 SGHTA and CDR2 FQGNSA come from the germline V gene. Trimming shortened V by 4 bases and J by 4 bases, and 10 bases separated the two germline ends. This CDR3 contains 13 residues.

J is TRBJ1-4 and V is TRBV6-5, with D uncertain. The CDR3 contains 14 residues. The germline V and J ends were trimmed by 6 bases and 5 bases, with 13 bases remaining between them. The germline V gene encodes CDR1 MNHEY and CDR2 SVGAGI. CDR3 amino acids: CASRAMEANEKLFF. The CDR3 nucleotides read TGTGCCAGCAGAGCGATGGAGGCGAATGAAAAACTGTTTTTT.

The chain couples TRBV7-2 to TRBJ2-3; TRBD1 might be the D (5 bases). The CDR3 totals 15 residues. Trimming removed 1 base at V and 6 bases at J, with 14 bases between. CDR1 and CDR2 (germline): SGHTA, FQGNSA. CDR3 amino acids: CASSLVGQGMDTQYF. The CDR3 DNA sequence: TGTGCCAGCAGCTTAGTTGGGCAGGGTATGGATACGCAGTATTTT.

The rearrangement links TRBV27 to TRBJ2-3; 10 bases align to TRBD2. This CDR3 spans 15 amino acids. The V segment lost 8 bases and the J segment 0 bases; nucleotides outside the gene matches: 5. Germline CDR1 reads MNHEY; CDR2 reads SMNVEV (reference sequence). This CDR3 reads CASPPLAGSTDTQYF. CDR3 DNA sequence: TGTGCCAGCCCCCCACTAGCGGGAAGCACAGATACGCAGTATTTT.

The chain carries TRBV10-2 and TRBJ2-6, with 10 bases identical to TRBD1. The V gene end was trimmed by 4 bases and the J gene end by 1 base; junction bases not matched to a gene: 1. The CDR3 has 16 amino acids. Germline CDR1 and CDR2: WSHSY and SAAADI. CDR3 region: CASSGTGGSGANVLTF. DNA for the CDR3: TGCGCCAGCAGTGGGACAGGGGGGTCTGGGGCCAACGTCCTGACTTTC.

The chain recombines TRBV5-1 with TRBJ2-2, with 8 bases aligning to TRBD1. V was clipped by 0 bases and J by 6 bases; unmatched bases: 7. Germline V lookup: CDR1 SGHRS, CDR2 YFSETQ. The CDR3 has 16 residues. CDR3 sequence: CASSLGGTGSPGELFF. The CDR3, as DNA: TGCGCCAGCAGCTTGGGTGGGACAGGTTCCCCCGGGGAGCTGTTTTTT. The complete variable domain, with remaining parts taken from reference TRBV5-1 and TRBJ2-2, reads KAGVTQTPRYLIKTRGQQVTLSCSPISGHRSVSWYQQTPGQGLQFLFEYFSETQRNKGNFPGRFSGRQFSNSRSEMNVSTLELGDSALYLCASSLGGTGSPGELFFGEGSRLTVL.

This clone was observed a handful of times. Here the CDR3 DNA reads TGTGCCAGCAGCTTAAACGGGAACTCTGGAAACACCATATATTTT. Its translation: CASSLNGNSGNTIYF. The chain joins TRBV7-3 to TRBJ1-3; D unresolved. V was shortened by 1 base and J by 0 bases, with 7 bases between the two germline ends. CDR1 is SGHTA, CDR2 FQGTGA, per germline. CDR3 length: 15 residues.

The V gene is TRBV4-2, the J gene TRBJ2-7; TRBD2 aligns across 7 bases. Trimming took 0 bases from V and 4 from J; bases not matched to a gene: 9. The CDR3 length is 16 residues. Germline CDR1 is LGHNA and CDR2 is YNFKEQ. CDR3: CASSQDATSVEYEQYF. The CDR3 nucleotides are TGTGCCAGCAGCCAAGATGCCACTAGCGTTGAGTACGAGCAGTACTTC.

The chain combines TRBV5-4 with TRBJ1-2; weak D call: TRBD1 (6 bases). In germline, CDR1 is SGHNT, CDR2 YYREEE (reference sequence). V lost 7 bases and J 4 bases, leaving 14 bases between the germline ends. The CDR3 length is 13 residues. CDR3 DNA sequence: TGTGCCAGCGCCTCCAAAGGGGGCTATGGCTACACCTTC. Residues: CASASKGGYGYTF.

The rearrangement joins TRBV5-1 to TRBJ2-1; tentative D call: TRBD2 (6 bases). The CDR3 loop spans 14 amino acids. V lost 2 bases and J 5 bases, leaving 11 bases between the germline ends. Germline V gives CDR1 SGHRS, CDR2 YFSETQ. The CDR3 loop is CASSFSGVDNEQFF. The CDR3 region has the DNA TGCGCCAGCAGCTTCTCGGGAGTGGACAATGAGCAGTTCTTC.

The J gene is TRBJ2-1, the V gene TRBV5-4; D not certain. CDR3 length: 13 residues. Germline CDR1 is SGHNT and CDR2 is YYREEE (reference sequence). The V end was cut by 1 base, the J end by 6 bases, with 8 bases between. CDR3 protein: CASSLSQSNEQFF. As DNA, the CDR3 is TGTGCCAGCAGCTTGTCCCAGTCCAATGAGCAGTTCTTC.

The rearrangement uses TRBV3-1 (or the pseudogene TRBV3-2) and TRBJ1-5, with 9 positions matching TRBD1. This CDR3 spans 15 amino acids. Per germline, CDR1 LGHDT and CDR2 YNNKEL (reference sequence). Unmatched junction bases numbered 2, after V lost 1 base and J lost 4 bases. DNA for the CDR3: TGTGCCAGCAGCCAAGGGGACAGGGTAAATCAGCCCCAGCATTTT. Translation gives CASSQGDRVNQPQHF.

The chain combines TRBV2 with TRBJ1-4, with TRBD1 identical over 9 bases. The V segment lost 10 bases and the J segment 4 bases; nucleotides outside the gene matches: 13. Per germline, CDR1 SNHLY and CDR2 FYNNEI. The CDR3 spans 16 residues. The CDR3: CATKYLTGGNNEKLFF. The CDR3 DNA follows: TGTGCCACCAAATATCTGACAGGGGGGAATAATGAAAAACTGTTTTTT.

The chain combines TRBV14 with TRBJ2-7, with 8 bases aligning to TRBD2. With 1 base clipped from V and 2 bases from J, the junction kept 10 bases outside the gene matches. Looked up from germline, CDR1 is SGHDN and CDR2 is FVKESK. CDR3 length: 17 amino acids. CDR3 in amino acids: CASSQGLTSGTAYEQYF. Here the CDR3 DNA reads TGTGCCAGCAGCCAAGGTCTTACTAGCGGAACAGCCTACGAGCAGTACTTC.

The chain has TRBV30 and TRBJ1-2, with D maybe TRBD1 (5 bases). From germline, CDR1 is GTSNPN and CDR2 SVGIG (reference sequence). The CDR3 totals 13 residues. Between the trimmed V and J ends, which lost 3 bases and 8 bases, there was a span of 16 bases. The CDR3 loop reads CAWRTGPRWGYTF. CDR3 coding DNA: TGTGCCTGGAGAACAGGCCCGAGATGGGGCTACACCTTC.

The chain carries TRBV18 and TRBJ2-1, with TRBD2 as a possible D gene (6 bases). V shed 2 bases and J shed 1 base, with 12 bases lying between them. Per the germline V gene, CDR1 is KGHSH and CDR2 is LQKENI. The CDR3 spans 16 residues. CDR3 bases: TGTGCCAGCTCACCATCGTCAGGGAGGTCCTACAATGAGCAGTTCTTC. Translated, it gives CASSPSSGRSYNEQFF.

The chain couples TRBV27 to TRBJ2-7; perhaps TRBD2 as D (6 bases). V lost 4 bases to trimming and J lost 0 bases, with 13 bases between them. There are 15 residues in the CDR3. Germline CDR1 and CDR2: MNHEY and SMNVEV (reference sequence). This CDR3 is CASSYSGPSSYEQYF. In DNA, the CDR3 is TGTGCCAGCAGTTATAGCGGACCCTCCTCCTACGAGCAGTACTTC.

This chain connects TRBV5-1 to TRBJ1-1; the D gene is possibly TRBD1 (6 bases). The germline V and J ends were trimmed by 4 bases and 2 bases, with 18 bases remaining between them. There are 16 residues in the CDR3. Germline CDR1 is SGHRS and CDR2 is YFSETQ. CDR3 DNA: TGCGCCAGCAGCCCTGAACCCGGGACAAGAAACACTGAAGCTTTCTTT. Translation: CASSPEPGTRNTEAFF.

The rearrangement joins TRBV28 to TRBJ1-3; 9 bases align to TRBD1. Per germline, CDR1 MDHEN and CDR2 SYDVKM. The CDR3 loop spans 14 amino acids. V shed 6 bases and J 7 bases; nucleotides not matched to a gene: 7. Written as DNA, the CDR3 is TGTGCCAGCAGAACGACAGGGGGGAACAACACCATATATTTT. Translation: CASRTTGGNNTIYF.

In regard to this clone: Different DNA sequences within this sample yield the same CDR3. The J gene is TRBJ2-7, the V gene TRBV7-9, with 11 positions matching TRBD2. Unmatched junction bases numbered 2, after V lost 1 base and J lost 0 bases. The CDR3 has 16 amino acids. Per the germline V gene, CDR1 is SEHNR and CDR2 is FQNEAQ (reference sequence). The CDR3 region has the DNA TGTGCCAGCAGCTTAGGGGGACTAGCGGACTCCTACGAGCAGTACTTC. Its translation is CASSLGGLADSYEQYF.